A single sample is the source of the 23 T cell receptor beta chains below, sequenced in a study of regulatory T cells in long-lasting Graves disease. With iRepertoire HTBI primers and Arm-PCR of CDR3 regions, TCR beta libraries were built. Each CDR3 protein is one row after TCRdb ran MiXCR on the multiplex PCR reads. The table includes about 560,000 distinct CDR3 sequences, about 16% detected once. The sample's time point: newly diagnosed GD, antithyroid drugs for less than 3 months. The authors made the TCR library using RNA they extracted from PBMCs. These data were also reused for a study on T cells in Graves' hyperthyroidism and ophthalmopathy.

Sequencing was performed on peripheral blood mononuclear cells (PBMCs), taken at new diagnosis, from a patient treated with antithyroid drugs. Receptors were obtained from a man younger than 35 with Graves disease.

This clonotype has a single count. The CDR3 sequence is CASREGTENTEAFF. CDR3 nucleotides: TGTGCCAGCAGGGAAGGGACAGAGAACACTGAAGCTTTCTTT. The V call is TRBV25-1, the J call TRBJ1-1, with 7 bases fitting TRBD1. The CDR3 sequence is 14 residues long. V dropped 6 bases and J dropped 1; count of bases not matched to a gene: 5. CDR1 MGHDK and CDR2 SYGVNS come from the germline V gene. Using reference TRBV25-1 and TRBJ1-1 for the parts outside the CDR3, the full variable domain is EADIYQTPRYLVIGTGKKITLECSQTMGHDKMYWYQQDPGMELHLIHYSYGVNSTEKGDLSSESTVSRIRTEHFPLTLESARPSHTSQYLCASREGTENTEAFFGQGTRLTVV.

This clonotype occurred a few times. The rearrangement joins TRBV29-1 to TRBJ2-3, with D possibly matching TRBD1 (5 bases). CDR3 size: 14 residues. V lost 2 bases, J lost 4 bases, and 13 bases lay in between. Germline V lookup: CDR1 SQVTM, CDR2 ANQGSEA. CDR3 protein: CSVERPGKSDTQYF. CDR3 in DNA: TGCAGCGTTGAACGGCCAGGGAAGTCAGATACGCAGTATTTT.

Only a few counts were recorded for this clonotype. The chain couples TRBV29-1 to TRBJ2-1, with D possibly TRBD1 on 5 matching bases. The CDR3 runs to 14 residues. CDR1 and CDR2 from the germline V gene are SQVTM and ANQGSEA. V was shortened by 6 bases and J by 0 bases, with 12 bases between the two germline ends. The CDR3 here is CSVWTSSSYNEQFF. For the CDR3, the DNA is TGCAGCGTCTGGACATCTAGCTCCTACAATGAGCAGTTCTTC.

This clonotype was recorded many times. V is TRBV27 and J is TRBJ1-2; D gene unclear. CDR3 length: 13 amino acids. Germline assignment: CDR1 MNHEY and CDR2 SMNVEV (reference sequence). The V gene lost 6 bases and the J gene lost 8 bases, with 16 bases spanning the gap. In DNA, the CDR3 is TGTGCCAGCAGACCGGTGGCAGAAAAGGGCTACACCTTC. Its protein is CASRPVAEKGYTF.

The V call is TRBV6-2 or TRBV6-3, the J call TRBJ2-1; 11 bases match TRBD2. Per the germline V gene, CDR1 is MNHEY and CDR2 is SVGEGT. After removal of 4 bases from V and 0 bases from J, the junction contained 5 bases not matched to a gene. CDR3 length equals 17 residues. The CDR3 spells CASSWGLAASSYNEQFF. The CDR3 DNA reads as TGTGCCAGCAGTTGGGGACTAGCGGCGAGCTCCTACAATGAGCAGTTCTTC.

The rearrangement uses TRBV20-1 and TRBJ2-1; 9 nucleotides match TRBD2. The V gene end was trimmed by 6 bases and the J gene end by 0 bases; junction bases not matched to a gene: 15. This CDR3 has 18 residues. The germline gives CDR1 DFQATT, CDR2 SNEGSKA (reference sequence). CDR3 in DNA: TGCAGTGCCCTGACTAGCGGAGAGGTGGGGAGCTCCTACAATGAGCAGTTCTTC. This translates into CSALTSGEVGSSYNEQFF.

As concerns this clonotype: Being one base from a much bigger clone, this may be a read error. The genes are TRBV7-9 and TRBJ2-3; D unresolved. The CDR3 sequence is 17 residues long. Germline CDR1 reads SEHNR; CDR2 reads FQNEAQ (reference sequence). V dropped 4 bases and J dropped 2 bases, with 19 bases sitting between them. CDR3 sequence reads: CASSSSRDGPVTDTQYF. DNA of the CDR3: TGTGCCAGCAGCTCCTCTAGGGATGGACCCGTCACAGATACGCAGTATTTT. Full variable domain (missing parts from reference TRBV7-9 and TRBJ2-3): DTGVSQNPRHKITKRGQNVTFRCDPISEHNRLYWYRQTLGQGPEFLTYFQNEAQLEKSRLLSDRFSAERPKGSFSTLEIQRTEQGDSAMYLCASSSSRDGPVTDTQYFGPGTRLTVL.

This clonotype came up many times. The rearrangement uses TRBV7-9 and TRBJ1-1, with D uncertain. This CDR3 has 15 residues. Trimming left V 1 base short and J 5 bases short, with 14 bases between. Germline CDR1 and CDR2: SEHNR and FQNEAQ (reference sequence). The CDR3 reads CASSLVLGPVTEAFF. DNA for the CDR3: TGTGCCAGCAGCTTAGTTCTGGGCCCGGTGACTGAAGCTTTCTTT.

The chain employs TRBV20-1 and TRBJ2-7; tentative D call: TRBD1 (5 bases). This CDR3 is 14 amino acids long. Trimming left V 0 bases short and J 3 bases short, with 12 bases between. Germline values: CDR1 DFQATT, CDR2 SNEGSKA (reference sequence). DNA of the CDR3: TGCAGTGCTAGAGATATCGCAGGGATCTACGAGCAGTACTTC. It translates to CSARDIAGIYEQYF.

This clonotype turned up a few times. The chain uses TRBV20-1 and TRBJ2-1; 9 bases match TRBD2. CDR3 length: 19 amino acids. Germline V gene lookup returns CDR1 DFQATT and CDR2 SNEGSKA (reference sequence). V lost 0 bases, J lost 5 bases, and 17 bases stayed unmatched. CDR3 amino acids: CSARDLRLADYWENNEQFF. CDR3 DNA sequence: TGCAGTGCTAGAGATTTGAGACTAGCGGACTACTGGGAGAACAATGAGCAGTTCTTC.

This chain joins TRBV7-9 and TRBJ2-2, with D maybe TRBD2 (5 bases). The germline V gene has CDR1 SEHNR and CDR2 FQNEAQ (reference sequence). This CDR3 is 17 amino acids long. The germline V and J ends were trimmed by 5 bases and 6 bases, with 22 bases remaining between them. CDR3 sequence reads: CASSPGAGFRWAGELFF. The CDR3 nucleotides are TGTGCCAGCAGCCCCGGCGCGGGTTTTCGGTGGGCCGGGGAGCTGTTTTTT.

The chain carries TRBV12-3 or TRBV12-4 and TRBJ2-2, with D unclear. V dropped 11 bases and J dropped 2 bases, with 15 bases sitting between them. This CDR3 spans 14 amino acids. CDR3 in amino acids: CAQRQSPNTGELFF. The CDR3 DNA follows: TGTGCCCAAAGGCAGTCTCCTAACACCGGGGAGCTGTTTTTT.

V usage is TRBV6-2 or TRBV6-3 and J usage is TRBJ1-6; tentative D call: TRBD1 (6 bases). Per the germline V gene, CDR1 is MNHEY and CDR2 is SVGEGT. CDR3 length: 16 amino acids. Deletions cut 5 bases from V and 9 bases from J, with 20 bases between. CDR3: CASSTTDRRLGSPLHF. The CDR3 coding sequence is TGTGCCAGCAGTACAACCGACAGGAGGCTAGGTTCACCCCTCCACTTT.

The chain has TRBV5-5 and TRBJ2-7; TRBD2 agrees at 8 bases. The V segment lost 2 bases and the J segment 1 base; nucleotides outside the gene matches: 5. Looked up from germline, CDR1 is SGHKS and CDR2 is YYEKEE (reference sequence). The CDR3 covers 15 residues. The CDR3 sequence: CASSFAGGGSYEQYF. CDR3 sequence (DNA): TGTGCCAGCAGCTTCGCCGGGGGGGGATCCTACGAGCAGTACTTC.

This clonotype appeared a few times. The chain has TRBV2 and TRBJ2-1, with D possibly matching TRBD2 (5 bases). Germline loops: CDR1 SNHLY, CDR2 FYNNEI. The CDR3 has 14 amino acids. Trimming took 0 bases from V and 7 from J, leaving 10 bases between them. The chain's CDR3 is CASSEALAWNEQFF. The CDR3, as DNA: TGTGCCAGCAGTGAAGCCCTAGCTTGGAATGAGCAGTTCTTC.

This clonotype was observed a handful of times. The chain recombines TRBV7-9 with TRBJ2-2; D call uncertain. V lost 5 bases and J lost 6, with 13 bases in between. The germline gives CDR1 SEHNR, CDR2 FQNEAQ (reference sequence). The CDR3 runs to 14 residues. The CDR3 protein is CASSHPWVPGELFF. The DNA for the CDR3 is TGTGCCAGCAGCCACCCATGGGTCCCCGGGGAGCTGTTTTTT.

The table lists this clonotype with many counts. V and J are TRBV29-1 and TRBJ2-1; TRBD2 aligns across 8 bases. CDR1 is SQVTM and CDR2 is ANQGSEA in the germline V gene. The V segment lost 4 bases and the J segment 4 bases; nucleotides outside the gene matches: 6. This CDR3 region has 14 residues. The CDR3 loop reads CSVVGTRSYNEQFF. The CDR3 nucleotides are TGCAGCGTTGTTGGGACTAGGTCATACAATGAGCAGTTCTTC.

This clonotype was observed a handful of times. This chain connects TRBV2 to TRBJ2-6; D gene uncertain. The CDR3 covers 16 residues. Germline-derived CDR1 and CDR2 are SNHLY and FYNNEI. V lost 4 bases and J lost 1, with 11 bases in between. The CDR3 DNA follows: TGTGCCAGCAGTGGGGCCCAGAAATCTGGGGCCAACGTCCTGACTTTC. It encodes CASSGAQKSGANVLTF. The variable domain in full, completed from reference TRBV2 and TRBJ2-6, reads EPEVTQTPSHQVTQMGQEVILRCVPISNHLYFYWYRQILGQKVEFLVSFYNNEISEKSEIFDDQFSVERPDGSNFTLKIRSTKLEDSAMYFCASSGAQKSGANVLTFGAGSRLTVL.

CDR3 DNA sequence: TGTGCCAGCAGTTTTAGTAACAGGCCTAACTATGGCTACACCTTC. It codes for CASSFSNRPNYGYTF. The chain joins TRBV12-3 or TRBV12-4 to TRBJ1-2; weak D call: TRBD1 (5 bases). The CDR3 is made up of 15 amino acids. Trimming shortened V by 3 bases and J by 0 bases, and 11 bases separated the two germline ends.

This clonotype was detected many times. The chain employs TRBV2 and TRBJ2-3; TRBD2 is a possible D gene (6 bases). CDR1 and CDR2 from the germline V gene are SNHLY and FYNNEI. Deletions cut 7 bases from V and 2 bases from J, with 16 bases between. CDR3 size: 15 residues. The CDR3 DNA sequence: TGTGCCAGCACCCCCCGGGGCGGGACCACAGATACGCAGTATTTT. Protein sequence: CASTPRGGTTDTQYF.

This clonotype was counted ten times or more. V is TRBV5-1 and J is TRBJ2-7, with 7 bases fitting TRBD1. Trimming took 3 bases from V and 3 from J; bases not matched to a gene: 6. The germline V gene has CDR1 SGHRS and CDR2 YFSETQ. The length of the CDR3 is 14 residues. CDR3 coding DNA: TGCGCCAGCAGCTCGGGACAGACTCTCTACGAGCAGTACTTC. Amino acids: CASSSGQTLYEQYF.

This clonotype was detected ten times or more. V is TRBV9 and J is TRBJ2-1, with D possibly matching TRBD2 (6 bases). The germline CDR1 and CDR2 sequences are SGDLS and YYNGEE. This CDR3 has 15 residues. The V end was cut by 0 bases, the J end by 4 bases, with 11 bases between. The CDR3 DNA sequence: TGTGCCAGCAGCGTAGTGGGGGGTTTGTACAATGAGCAGTTCTTC. Translated: CASSVVGGLYNEQFF. Based on the CDR3 plus reference TRBV9 and TRBJ2-1, the full variable domain is DSGVTQTPKHLITATGQRVTLRCSPRSGDLSVYWYQQSLDQGLQFLIQYYNGEERAKGNILERFSAQQFPDLHSELNLSSLELGDSALYFCASSVVGGLYNEQFFGPGTRLTVL.

This chain joins TRBV20-1 and TRBJ2-7, with 7 positions matching TRBD2. CDR3 length equals 13 residues. V lost 4 bases and J lost 2; bases outside the gene matches: 5. Looked up from germline, CDR1 is DFQATT and CDR2 is SNEGSKA (reference sequence). DNA for the CDR3: TGCAGTGCTATGGGGCGGGAGCCCTACGAGCAGTACTTC. Encoded protein: CSAMGREPYEQYF.